The next 25 T cell receptor beta chains were all read from a single sample in a study of graft-versus-host responses after intestinal transplantation. These receptors have no identified antigens. The data were produced by immunoSEQ multiplex PCR, yet TCRdb's version contains in-frame clones alone and is incomplete. The table has about 88,000 clones, about 94% seen once. Sequenced here: unstimulated CD4+ T cells sorted from spleen or lymph node cells, sampled before transplant. The source of these receptors is a human donor who was the organ donor for an intestinal transplant.

The V and J genes are TRBV19 and TRBJ2-4, with 7 bases that match TRBD1. Losses at the gene ends were 5 bases for V and 0 bases for J; bases not matched to a gene: 4. Germline V gene sequence: CDR1 LNHDA, CDR2 SQIVND (reference sequence). The CDR3 extends over 15 amino acids. CDR3 region: CASSRDRPAKNIQYF. The CDR3 region has the DNA TGTGCCAGTAGTCGGGACAGACCAGCCAAAAACATTCAGTACTTC.

The rearrangement joins TRBV6-1 to TRBJ2-2; D gene unclear. CDR1 MNHNS and CDR2 SASEGT come from the germline V gene. This CDR3 spans 13 amino acids. Between the trimmed V and J ends, which lost 7 bases and 5 bases, there was a span of 11 bases. The CDR3 protein is CASTLSGTGELFF. Here the CDR3 DNA reads TGTGCCAGCACCCTGAGTGGGACCGGGGAGCTGTTTTTT.

V gene TRBV12-5 combines with J gene TRBJ2-7; 7 bases are a match to TRBD1. After removal of 4 bases from V and 2 bases from J, the junction contained 8 bases not matched to a gene. The CDR3 length is 15 residues. Germline CDR1 and CDR2: LGHNT and FRNRAP. The CDR3 spells CASGYRGTETYEQYF. In nucleotides, the CDR3 is TGTGCTAGTGGTTACCGAGGGACAGAAACCTACGAGCAGTACTTC.

The V and J genes are TRBV18 and TRBJ1-1, with 9 positions matching TRBD1. This CDR3 has 16 residues. In germline, CDR1 is KGHSH, CDR2 LQKENI. The V and J ends lost 4 bases and 1 base, in that order; junction bases with no gene match: 7. In DNA form, the CDR3 reads TGTGCCAGCTCACTTCCCCCACAGGGGGCGAACACTGAAGCTTTCTTT. Translating it yields CASSLPPQGANTEAFF.

This chain links TRBV30 with TRBJ1-2, with a possible D match to TRBD1 (6 bases). V was clipped by 8 bases and J by 4 bases, with 14 bases between them. Germline CDR1 GTSNPN, CDR2 SVGIG (reference sequence). CDR3 length equals 12 residues. The CDR3 region is CAGGDRRYGYTF. The CDR3 coding sequence is TGTGCCGGGGGTGACAGGCGCTATGGCTACACCTTC.

The V and J genes are TRBV7-2 and TRBJ1-4; 9 positions match TRBD1. V was pared by 6 bases and J by 6 bases, with 5 bases of the junction left unmatched. Germline V gene data show CDR1 as SGHTA and CDR2 as FQGNSA. The CDR3 has 14 residues. The CDR3 protein is CASRRDRADEKLFF. The CDR3 DNA is TGTGCCAGCAGACGGGACAGGGCGGATGAAAAACTGTTTTTT.

The chain joins TRBV11-2 to TRBJ1-6; 7 bases line up with TRBD1. V shed 1 base, J shed 13 bases, and the junction held 19 bases outside the gene matches. Germline CDR1 is SGHAT and CDR2 is FQNNGV. The CDR3 covers 18 residues. The CDR3 DNA follows: TGTGCCAGCAGCTTAGCCCGCAAACGAGAACAGGGGAGCGGGCCCCTCCACTTT. Its protein product is CASSLARKREQGSGPLHF.

The chain links TRBV6-1 to TRBJ1-4, with a tentative D call TRBD1 (5 bases). Germline V gene lookup returns CDR1 MNHNS and CDR2 SASEGT. This CDR3 contains 14 residues. V lost 1 base, J lost 10 bases, and 13 bases lay in between. The CDR3 bases are TGTGCCAGCAGTGAAGAGGGGATATTGGGAAAACTGTTTTTT. This sequence encodes CASSEEGILGKLFF.

This chain uses TRBV19 with TRBJ1-3; D may be TRBD1 (6 bases). This CDR3 is 14 amino acids long. Germline CDR1 reads LNHDA; CDR2 reads SQIVND (reference sequence). Trimming removed 6 bases from V and 1 base from J, with 10 bases in between. The CDR3 DNA is TGTGCCAGTAGGCAACAGGGATCTGGAAACACCATATATTTT. Translating gives CASRQQGSGNTIYF. Variable domain in full (rest from reference TRBV19 and TRBJ1-3): DGGITQSPKYLFRKEGQNVTLSCEQNLNHDAMYWYRQDPGQGLRLIYYSQIVNDFQKGDIAEGYSVSREKKESFPLTVTSAQKNPTAFYLCASRQQGSGNTIYFGEGSWLTVV.

This sequence joins TRBV6-1 and TRBJ1-1; 8 bases map to TRBD1. The CDR3 extends over 14 amino acids. Germline values: CDR1 MNHNS, CDR2 SASEGT. The V gene end was trimmed by 3 bases and the J gene end by 6 bases; junction bases not matched to a gene: 6. CDR3 DNA: TGTGCCAGCAGTGACTCAGGGGGCAGCGCTGAAGCTTTCTTT. Its protein is CASSDSGGSAEAFF.

This clone was observed once. The chain recombines TRBV28 with TRBJ1-1; the D is unclear. This CDR3 region has 15 residues. Germline V gives CDR1 MDHEN, CDR2 SYDVKM. Trimming pared 5 bases from V and 4 bases from J, leaving 17 bases between. DNA of the CDR3: TGTGCCAGCAGTCTCCGAAGTGGCCCGAGCACTGAAGCTTTCTTT. It translates to CASSLRSGPSTEAFF.

The V and J genes are TRBV29-1 and TRBJ1-5; D not certain. Trimming removed 0 bases from V and 1 base from J, with 4 bases in between. The CDR3 is 13 amino acids. The germline V gene encodes CDR1 SQVTM and CDR2 ANQGSEA. CDR3 protein: CSVEENSNQPQHF. The DNA of the CDR3 is TGCAGCGTTGAAGAAAACAGCAATCAGCCCCAGCATTTT.

The chain uses TRBV7-2 and TRBJ1-2; weak D call: TRBD1 (5 bases). The CDR3 runs to 16 residues. CDR1 and CDR2 from the germline V gene are SGHTA and FQGNSA. The V end was cut by 1 base, the J end by 2 bases, with 14 bases between. In DNA, the CDR3 is TGTGCCAGCAGCTTAGATAGGGGCAGGGCAAACTATGGCTACACCTTC. Encoded protein: CASSLDRGRANYGYTF.

The rearrangement links TRBV7-2 to TRBJ2-7; 13 positions match TRBD2. Germline CDR1 is SGHTA and CDR2 is FQGNSA. V trimming: 5 bases; J trimming: 5 bases; junction bases outside the gene matches: 6. This CDR3 is built from 15 residues. The CDR3 DNA is TGTGCCAGCAGCGAGGGACTAGCGGGGTCCCACGAGCAGTACTTC. Translation gives CASSEGLAGSHEQYF.

This chain joins TRBV2 and TRBJ1-3; tentatively, D is TRBD1 (5 bases). Germline CDR1 SNHLY, CDR2 FYNNEI. The CDR3 runs 16 residues. Trimming took off 2 bases at V and 0 bases at J, with 11 bases between the two ends. As DNA, the CDR3 is TGTGCCAGCAGTGAACAAGCAGGGTCCTCTGGAAACACCATATATTTT. Protein sequence: CASSEQAGSSGNTIYF.

This clone was detected a few times. The chain recombines TRBV27 with TRBJ1-1; 7 bases are a match to TRBD1. In germline, CDR1 is MNHEY, CDR2 SMNVEV (reference sequence). The CDR3 extends over 15 amino acids. V shed 8 bases, J shed 3 bases, and the junction held 12 bases outside the gene matches. The CDR3 DNA is TGTGCCAGCCATCATCGACAGGGTGACGACACTGAAGCTTTCTTT. Translated: CASHHRQGDDTEAFF.

The chain is built from TRBV11-2 and TRBJ2-2; D may be TRBD2 (5 bases). The germline V gene has CDR1 SGHAT and CDR2 FQNNGV. The CDR3 extends over 18 amino acids. V lost 1 base, J lost 3 bases, and 18 bases lay in between. The CDR3 DNA is TGTGCCAGCAGCTTAGCGGCCGGAGAGCCGAGGGACACCGGGGAGCTGTTTTTT. Its translation: CASSLAAGEPRDTGELFF.

This clone was found once. The rearrangement uses TRBV18 and TRBJ2-5; D is perhaps TRBD1 (6 bases). Germline values: CDR1 KGHSH, CDR2 LQKENI. The V and J ends lost 0 bases and 2 bases respectively, with 13 bases between them. There are 16 residues in the CDR3. The CDR3 DNA follows: TGTGCCAGCTCACCACCTACAGGGAATCGACAAGAGACCCAGTACTTC. Translation: CASSPPTGNRQETQYF.

The chain employs TRBV11-3 and TRBJ1-1; D may be TRBD1 (5 bases). The CDR3 loop spans 14 amino acids. Germline V gives CDR1 SGHNT, CDR2 YENEEA. Trimming left V 7 bases short and J 1 base short, with 13 bases between. The CDR3, as DNA: TGTGCCAGCATCAAGTGGGGGGAGAACACTGAAGCTTTCTTT. This sequence encodes CASIKWGENTEAFF.

J is TRBJ1-6 and V is TRBV4-2, with D possibly being TRBD1 (6 bases). Germline V gives CDR1 LGHNA, CDR2 YNFKEQ. The CDR3 totals 15 residues. The ends were cut back, 0 bases at V and 4 bases at J, with 7 bases in the middle. The DNA of the CDR3 is TGTGCCAGCAGCCAAGACAGGGGATATAATTCACCCCTCCACTTT. Translated, it gives CASSQDRGYNSPLHF.

The rearrangement links TRBV6-5 to TRBJ1-6; 9 positions agree with TRBD1. CDR3 length: 14 residues. V lost 7 bases, J lost 7 bases, and 5 bases stayed unmatched. Germline CDR1 reads MNHEY; CDR2 reads SVGAGI. The CDR3 is CASNSGTGNSPLHF. In DNA form, the CDR3 reads TGTGCCAGCAATTCCGGGACAGGGAATTCACCCCTCCACTTT.

This sequence joins TRBV2 and TRBJ2-1; a weak D match, TRBD2 (6 bases). V was trimmed by 9 bases and J by 9 bases, leaving 15 bases between them. Germline V lookup: CDR1 SNHLY, CDR2 FYNNEI. The length of the CDR3 is 12 residues. The CDR3 nucleotides read TGTGCCAGGGGGACTCTAGCTAGTGAGCAGTTCTTC. Amino acid sequence: CARGTLASEQFF. Filled out from reference TRBV2 and TRBJ2-1, the complete variable domain reads EPEVTQTPSHQVTQMGQEVILRCVPISNHLYFYWYRQILGQKVEFLVSFYNNEISEKSEIFDDQFSVERPDGSNFTLKIRSTKLEDSAMYFCARGTLASEQFFGPGTRLTVL.

This chain uses TRBV7-6 with TRBJ2-7, with D hard to call. Germline V gives CDR1 SGHVS, CDR2 FNYEAQ. Trimming took 0 bases from V and 4 from J, leaving 4 bases between them. The CDR3 is 12 amino acids. CDR3 sequence: CASSLAHYEQYF. The CDR3 DNA is TGTGCCAGCAGCTTAGCGCATTACGAGCAGTACTTC. Combining the CDR3 with reference TRBV7-6 and TRBJ2-7 gives the whole variable domain GAGVSQSPRYKVTKRGQDVALRCDPISGHVSLYWYRQALGQGPEFLTYFNYEAQQDKSGLPNDRFSAERPEGSISTLTIQRTEQRDSAMYRCASSLAHYEQYFGPGTRLTVT.

The chain is built from TRBV28 and TRBJ1-1; weak D call: TRBD1 (6 bases). CDR3 length equals 13 residues. The germline V and J ends were trimmed by 4 bases and 11 bases, with 17 bases remaining between them. CDR1 is MDHEN and CDR2 is SYDVKM in the germline V gene. The CDR3 sequence: CASSYPGTMEAFF. CDR3 in DNA: TGTGCCAGCAGTTACCCCGGGACAATGGAGGCTTTCTTT.

The chain uses TRBV5-1 and TRBJ2-2, with 10 bases aligning to TRBD1. The CDR3 runs to 14 residues. CDR1 SGHRS and CDR2 YFSETQ come from the germline V gene. V trimming: 3 bases; J trimming: 4 bases; junction bases outside the gene matches: 0. The CDR3 reads CASSWDRGTGELFF. The CDR3 coding sequence is TGCGCCAGCAGCTGGGACAGGGGCACCGGGGAGCTGTTTTTT.